This TCR beta chain emerged from a study of OX40 agonist ivuxolimab in advanced cancers. General study findings and limits: Antigen specificity was not determined for the expanded peripheral T cells.

Produced via immunoSEQ multiplex PCR; TCRdb's table is partial and in-frame only. Found here are 55,000 to 65,000 clones, roughly 81% of them singletons; the top ten hold about 3%. Germline V CDR1 and CDR2: SGHKS, YYEKEE (reference sequence). This CDR3 has 14 residues. V dropped 2 bases and J dropped 2; count of bases not matched to a gene: 1. This clone has only a few counts. Its antigen is unknown. The chain recombines TRBV5-5 with TRBJ1-5; 7 bases agree with TRBD1. The TCR sequence derives from an adult with an advanced solid tumor such as melanoma, head and neck, liver or kidney cancer. The source material was CD4+ or CD8+ T cells sorted from blood, sampled in a trial of the OX40 agonist ivuxolimab. Written as DNA, the CDR3 is TGTGCCAGCAGCTTCGGACAGGGCAATCAGCCCCAGCATTTT. This encodes CASSFGQGNQPQHF.